These 7 T cell receptor beta chains were sequenced from one sample in a study of T-cell reconstitution after alpha-beta-depleted transplantation in children. Library preparation (for TCRbeta) was performed with unique molecular identifiers. One entry per CDR3 protein results from TCRdb running MiXCR on the PCR reads. Here the sample spans over 450,000 distinct CDR3 sequences, 8% to 11% being singletons. The specimen was PBMCs, collected before TCRalphabeta/CD19-depleted stem cell transplant. The receptors stem from a child younger than 10 with inherited bone marrow failure, due to receive a stem cell transplant.

The V gene is TRBV27, the J gene TRBJ2-3; TRBD1 might be the D (6 bases). The length of the CDR3 is 15 residues. Germline CDR1 reads MNHEY; CDR2 reads SMNVEV (reference sequence). V was trimmed by 0 bases and J by 5 bases, leaving 12 bases between them. CDR3 DNA sequence: TGTGCCAGCAGTTTATCGATCCAGGGGCGAGATACGCAGTATTTT. This translates into CASSLSIQGRDTQYF.

The chain carries TRBV11-2 and TRBJ2-7; TRBD1 or TRBD2 may be the D gene (8 bases each). Trimming cost V 6 bases and J 5 bases, with 17 bases left between them. The CDR3 runs 14 residues. CDR1 is SGHAT, CDR2 FQNNGV, per germline. The CDR3 loop reads CASSNSGTGHEQYF. As DNA, the CDR3 is TGTGCCAGCAGTAATAGCGGGACAGGCCACGAGCAGTACTTC. Variable domain in full (rest from reference TRBV11-2 and TRBJ2-7): EAGVAQSPRYKIIEKRQSVAFWCNPISGHATLYWYQQILGQGPKLLIQFQNNGVVDDSQLPKDRFSAERLKGVDSTLKIQPAKLEDSAVYLCASSNSGTGHEQYFGPGTRLTVT.

A few counts support this clonotype. CDR3 sequence: CAWTGRADDEQFF. CDR3 coding DNA: TGTGCCTGGACCGGGAGGGCCGACGATGAGCAGTTCTTC. The V gene is TRBV30, the J gene TRBJ2-1; TRBD2 agrees at 8 bases. Germline lookup yields CDR1 GTSNPN and CDR2 SVGIG (reference sequence). Unmatched junction bases numbered 7, after V lost 4 bases and J lost 8 bases. The CDR3 loop spans 13 amino acids.

V gene TRBV7-9 combines with J gene TRBJ1-1, with unresolved D. Germline V gives CDR1 SEHNR, CDR2 FQNEAQ (reference sequence). This CDR3 is built from 11 residues. With 1 base removed from V and 7 bases from J, the gap between germline ends came to 4 bases. In nucleotides, the CDR3 is TGTGCCAGCAGCTTAGGGCATGAAGCTTTCTTT. Translated: CASSLGHEAFF. The variable domain in full, completed from reference TRBV7-9 and TRBJ1-1, reads DTGVSQNPRHKITKRGQNVTFRCDPISEHNRLYWYRQTLGQGPEFLTYFQNEAQLEKSRLLSDRFSAERPKGSFSTLEIQRTEQGDSAMYLCASSLGHEAFFGQGTRLTVV.

This clonotype was recorded at least ten times. The chain carries TRBV7-2 and TRBJ2-3; 10 nucleotides match TRBD2. J gave up 2 bases and V 4 bases, and 3 bases lay outside the gene matches. Germline CDR1 reads SGHTA; CDR2 reads FQGNSA. The CDR3 has 15 residues. CDR3 protein: CASSSTSGITDTQYF. As DNA, the CDR3 is TGTGCCAGCAGCTCAACTAGCGGGATCACAGATACGCAGTATTTT.

This clonotype was seen repeatedly, ten times or more. The chain couples TRBV5-5 to TRBJ2-1, with a weak D call TRBD1 (5 bases). The germline V and J ends were trimmed by 2 bases and 5 bases, with 17 bases remaining between them. CDR1 SGHKS and CDR2 YYEKEE come from the germline V gene (reference sequence). This CDR3 comprises 16 residues. CDR3 in amino acids: CASSFGQGLKDNEQFF. CDR3 nucleotides: TGTGCCAGCAGCTTTGGGCAGGGCCTTAAAGACAATGAGCAGTTCTTC.

The chain recombines TRBV30 with TRBJ1-5, with a weak D call TRBD1 (5 bases). CDR1 is GTSNPN, CDR2 SVGIG, per germline (reference sequence). V dropped 4 bases and J dropped 0 bases, with 13 bases sitting between them. The CDR3 consists of 15 residues. CDR3 in amino acids: CAWKARDYSNQPQHF. The CDR3 DNA reads as TGTGCCTGGAAGGCCAGGGATTATAGCAATCAGCCCCAGCATTTT.